A single sample gave rise to the 5 T cell receptor beta chains below, sequenced in a study of vaccination effects on CD4 cells after COVID-19. Following culture for around 9 days, CD4+ T cells were isolated. Of the BNT162b2 and mRNA-1273 vaccines, participants received two doses of one or the other. Antigens for these TCRs are unknown. The data were produced by immunoSEQ multiplex PCR, yet TCRdb's version contains in-frame clones alone and is incomplete. The sample carries 37,000 or so clones, around 73% recorded once. Here the sequenced sample was CD4+ T cells from PBMCs cultured without peptide, taken after COVID-19 vaccination. These receptors all come from a human donor who received a COVID-19 vaccine.

This clone was seen a single time. The chain couples TRBV12-2 to TRBJ2-3; the DNA was not used to check the table's D call, TRBD1. TRBV12-2 is a recognized pseudogene. The CDR3 runs to 18 residues. CDR3 nucleotide sequence: TGTGCAAGTCGCTTAGCGCTTTTTAGGGGGCTTAGCACAGATACGCAGTATTTT. Its protein is CASRLALFRGLSTDTQYF.

The V call is TRBV7-2, the J call TRBJ2-3; unclear D gene. Trimming pared 5 bases from V and 1 base from J, leaving 4 bases between. Looked up from germline, CDR1 is SGHTA and CDR2 is FQGNSA. CDR3 length: 12 residues. CDR3 nucleotides: TGTGCCAGCAGCCCGGGCACAGATACGCAGTATTTT. It encodes CASSPGTDTQYF.

The rearrangement joins TRBV5-1 to TRBJ2-5; TRBD1 is a possible D gene (5 bases). Germline V gives CDR1 SGHRS, CDR2 YFSETQ. Trimming cost V 0 bases and J 5 bases, with 14 bases left between them. The CDR3 consists of 15 residues. CDR3 protein: CASSLAGRLVETQYF. CDR3 sequence (DNA): TGCGCCAGCAGCTTGGCAGGGCGTTTGGTCGAGACCCAGTACTTC. The full variable domain, rest sourced from reference TRBV5-1 and TRBJ2-5, is KAGVTQTPRYLIKTRGQQVTLSCSPISGHRSVSWYQQTPGQGLQFLFEYFSETQRNKGNFPGRFSGRQFSNSRSEMNVSTLELGDSALYLCASSLAGRLVETQYFGPGTRLLVL.

The chain is built from TRBV29-1 and TRBJ1-1; possibly TRBD1 for D (6 bases). The CDR3 covers 13 residues. CDR1 is SQVTM, CDR2 ANQGSEA, per germline. V was shortened by 5 bases and J by 6 bases, with 16 bases between the two germline ends. This CDR3 is CSVLGTTNAEAFF. The DNA of the CDR3 is TGCAGCGTTCTCGGGACAACTAACGCTGAAGCTTTCTTT.

The rearrangement uses TRBV18 and TRBJ2-7; 7 nucleotides agree with TRBD1. The CDR3 spans 14 residues. Germline-derived CDR1 and CDR2 are KGHSH and LQKENI. Trimming at V came to 3 bases and at J to 0 bases, leaving 2 bases not matched to a gene. DNA for the CDR3: TGTGCCAGCTCACCGGGACAGTCCTCCTACGAGCAGTACTTC. This gives the protein CASSPGQSSYEQYF. Based on the CDR3 plus reference TRBV18 and TRBJ2-7, the full variable domain is NAGVMQNPRHLVRRRGQEARLRCSPMKGHSHVYWYRQLPEEGLKFMVYLQKENIIDESGMPKERFSAEFPKEGPSILRIQQVVRGDSAAYFCASSPGQSSYEQYFGPGTRLTVT.